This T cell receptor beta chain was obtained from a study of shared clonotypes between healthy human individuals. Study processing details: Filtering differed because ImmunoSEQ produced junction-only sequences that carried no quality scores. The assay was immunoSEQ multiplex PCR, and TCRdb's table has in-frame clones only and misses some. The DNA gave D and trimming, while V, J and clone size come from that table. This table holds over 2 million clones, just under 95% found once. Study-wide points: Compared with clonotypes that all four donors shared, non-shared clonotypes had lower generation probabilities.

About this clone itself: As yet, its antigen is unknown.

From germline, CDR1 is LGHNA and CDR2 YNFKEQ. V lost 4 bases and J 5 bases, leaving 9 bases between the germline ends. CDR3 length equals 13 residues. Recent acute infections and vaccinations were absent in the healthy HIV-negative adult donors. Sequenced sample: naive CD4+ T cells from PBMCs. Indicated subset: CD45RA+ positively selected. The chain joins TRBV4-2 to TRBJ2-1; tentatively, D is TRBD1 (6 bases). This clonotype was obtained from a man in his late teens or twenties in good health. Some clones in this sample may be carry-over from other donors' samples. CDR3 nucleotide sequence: TGTGCCAGCAGCCTCTGGACAGACAATGAGCAGTTCTTC. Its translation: CASSLWTDNEQFF.